This T cell receptor (beta chain) was profiled in a study of T cell responses to AZD1222 COVID-19 vaccine. Study details: Pooled samples include second doses given at about 4 or 12 weeks. General study results and limits: When two AZD1222 doses had been given, Spike-specific TCR breadth and depth rose. Baseline seropositives among AZD1222 recipients totaled only five to seven.

Profiling relied on immunoSEQ multiplex PCR, and the TCRdb table lists in-frame clones only, not all of them. The sample has about 120,000 clones, around 91% seen once. The germline CDR1 and CDR2 sequences are SEHNR and FQNEAQ (reference sequence). V was trimmed by 5 bases and J by 4 bases, leaving 8 bases between them. The CDR3 loop spans 12 amino acids. A note on this clone: Its antigen is unidentified.

The material was peripheral blood, obtained on day 0 of AZD1222 vaccination. The sequence was obtained from an adult in good health. The chain carries TRBV7-9 and TRBJ1-1; no firm D call. The CDR3 is CASSPPVTEAFF. The CDR3 nucleotides read TGTGCCAGCAGCCCCCCAGTCACTGAAGCTTTCTTT.